Listed below are T cell receptor beta chains from one sample, sequenced in a study of blood T cells in healthy people across ages. TCRdb itself ran the 5' RACE reads through MiXCR, one entry per CDR3 protein. The sample shows 1.4 million or so distinct CDR3 sequences, approximately 39% of them seen only once. The sequencing input was blood. Receptors were obtained from a woman in her late teens or twenties in good health. CDR3s include the opening cysteine and the closing phenylalanine or tryptophan. The D gene is left open where the match is weak. The size field is filled for only some rows; it gives once, few, many or a size class.

length: 14; J: TRBJ2-7; V: TRBV7-2; D: -; size: -; DNA: TGTGCCAGCAGCTTAGTTCGAAGCAGAAATGAGCAGTACTTC; CDR3: CASSLVRSRNEQYF
length: 16; J: TRBJ2-1; V: TRBV12-3/TRBV12-4; D: -; size: -; DNA: TGTGCCAGCAGTAAATTGAGGGGGGTGAACTACAATGAGCAGTTCTTC; CDR3: CASSKLRGVNYNEQFF
length: 17; J: TRBJ2-7; V: TRBV12-3/TRBV12-4; D: -; size: -; DNA: TGTGCCAGCAGCTCTAAGGTCGGGCAGGGAATGCCCTACGAGCAGTACTTC; CDR3: CASSSKVGQGMPYEQYF
length: 16; J: TRBJ2-5; V: TRBV13; D: TRBD1; size: -; DNA: TGTGCCAGCAGCGTAACCGGGACAGGGGACCAAGAGACCCAGTACTTC; CDR3: CASSVTGTGDQETQYF
length: 14; J: TRBJ2-5; V: TRBV4-2; D: -; size: -; DNA: TGTGCCAGCAGTCAAGAGCTAGGGGAGGAGACCCAGTACTTC; CDR3: CASSQELGEETQYF
length: 15; J: TRBJ2-1; V: TRBV24-1; D: TRBD1; size: -; DNA: TGTGCCACCAGTGCATTAGGACAGGGTAACAATGAGCAGTTCTTC; CDR3: CATSALGQGNNEQFF
length: 15; J: TRBJ2-3; V: TRBV29-1; D: -; size: -; DNA: TGCAGCGTTGTTGGGGAGCGGGCCCACACAGATACGCAGTATTTT; CDR3: CSVVGERAHTDTQYF
length: 13; J: TRBJ2-7; V: TRBV28; D: -; size: few; DNA: TGTGCCAGCGCCGTGGTCCAGGGTCGTGAGCAGTACTTC; CDR3: CASAVVQGREQYF
length: 13; J: TRBJ2-7; V: TRBV27; D: -; size: few; DNA: TGTGCCAGCAGTCTCAGCGCCCCGGCCGAGCAGTACTTC; CDR3: CASSLSAPAEQYF
length: 13; J: TRBJ2-5; V: TRBV12-5; D: -; size: few; DNA: TGTGCTAGTGGAAAAGACAGCTTTGGGGACCAGTACTTC; CDR3: CASGKDSFGDQYF
length: 14; J: TRBJ1-1; V: TRBV15; D: -; size: -; DNA: TGTGCCACCAGCACCCCGTGGGTTGACACTGAAGCTTTCTTT; CDR3: CATSTPWVDTEAFF
length: 13; J: TRBJ2-7; V: TRBV20-1; D: TRBD1; size: -; DNA: TGCAGTGCCGAAAAGGGACAGAGTACGAAGCAGTACTTC; CDR3: CSAEKGQSTKQYF
length: 14; J: TRBJ1-5; V: TRBV30; D: -; size: -; DNA: TGTGCCTGGAATTCGGGGCCGGTGAATCAGCCCCAGCATTTT; CDR3: CAWNSGPVNQPQHF
length: 14; J: TRBJ2-5; V: TRBV6-5; D: -; size: once; DNA: TGTGCCAGCAGTTACTCTCACCGAGCGGAGACCCAGTACTTC; CDR3: CASSYSHRAETQYF
length: 14; J: TRBJ2-3; V: TRBV29-1; D: TRBD1; size: -; DNA: TGCAGCGCCCGGGGACAGGGGGGAGGAGATACGCAGTATTTT; CDR3: CSARGQGGGDTQYF
length: 13; J: TRBJ2-7; V: TRBV7-2; D: -; size: -; DNA: TGTGCCAGCCGCCCCAGTAGCTCCTACGAGCAGTACTTC; CDR3: CASRPSSSYEQYF
length: 11; J: TRBJ1-2; V: TRBV28; D: -; size: few; DNA: TGTGCCAGCAACGCGGGTTATGGCTACACCTTC; CDR3: CASNAGYGYTF
length: 14; J: TRBJ2-5; V: TRBV2; D: -; size: -; DNA: TGTGCCAGCAGTGATTGGCAGACGAACAATGAGCAGTACTTC; CDR3: CASSDWQTNNEQYF
length: 14; J: TRBJ2-5; V: TRBV11-2; D: -; size: -; DNA: TGTGCCAGCAGCTTAGCGGCAGGGGAGAAGGAGCAGTACTTC; CDR3: CASSLAAGEKEQYF
length: 17; J: TRBJ2-3; V: TRBV4-1; D: TRBD2; size: few; DNA: TGCGCCAGCAGGAAGACAGGACTAGCGGGGGGGCGGGATACGCAGTATTTT; CDR3: CASRKTGLAGGRDTQYF
length: 14; J: TRBJ1-5; V: TRBV10-3; D: -; size: few; DNA: TGTGCCATCAGTGACAGGGAGGCCAATCAGCCCCAGCATTTT; CDR3: CAISDREANQPQHF
length: 11; J: TRBJ2-1; V: TRBV6-5; D: -; size: few; DNA: TGTGCCAGCAGTTACATGAATGAGCAGTTCTTC; CDR3: CASSYMNEQFF
length: 12; J: TRBJ1-2; V: TRBV20-1; D: -; size: -; DNA: TGCAGTGCTAGAGATCACGGGGATGGCTACACCTTC; CDR3: CSARDHGDGYTF
length: 12; J: TRBJ2-3; V: TRBV27; D: -; size: few; DNA: TGTGCCAGCAGTGCTCGGGGCGGTACGCAGTATTTT; CDR3: CASSARGGTQYF
length: 18; J: TRBJ2-3; V: TRBV27; D: TRBD2; size: -; DNA: TGTGCCAGCAGTTTAGGACGGCCAGCGGGAGTGGGCACAGATACGCAGTATTTT; CDR3: CASSLGRPAGVGTDTQYF
length: 15; J: TRBJ1-4; V: TRBV12-3/TRBV12-4; D: -; size: once; DNA: TGTGCCAGCAGTGTCGTGGCAGCAACTAATGAAAAACTGTTTTTT; CDR3: CASSVVAATNEKLFF
length: 9; J: TRBJ2-1; V: TRBV20-1; D: -; size: -; DNA: TGCAGTACCGGGGGACGGCAGTTCTTC; CDR3: CSTGGRQFF
length: 15; J: TRBJ2-1; V: TRBV3-1; D: -; size: -; DNA: TGTGCCAGCAGCCTTGGGGAGAACGCCTACAATGAGCAGTTCTTC; CDR3: CASSLGENAYNEQFF
length: 13; J: TRBJ2-7; V: TRBV20-1; D: -; size: -; DNA: TGCAGTGGGGTGACACGGAGCACCTACGAGCAGTACTTC; CDR3: CSGVTRSTYEQYF
length: 16; J: TRBJ1-2; V: TRBV4-1; D: -; size: few; DNA: TGCGCCAGCAGCCAAATCCTACAGCGGTCGAACTATGGCTACACCTTC; CDR3: CASSQILQRSNYGYTF
length: 19; J: TRBJ2-1; V: TRBV11-2; D: TRBD2; size: -; DNA: TGTGCCAGCAGCTTAGTAGGGCTAGCGGGAGGGCCGTCCTACAATGAGCAGTTCTTC; CDR3: CASSLVGLAGGPSYNEQFF
length: 14; J: TRBJ1-2; V: TRBV12-3/TRBV12-4; D: -; size: -; DNA: TGTGCCAGCAGGGAGCGAGGATTTGACCATGGCGACACCTTC; CDR3: CASRERGFDHGDTF
length: 15; J: TRBJ1-5; V: TRBV20-1; D: -; size: -; DNA: TGCAGTGCTAGGCTAGGGGGGAAGGATCAACGGCCCCAGCATTTT; CDR3: CSARLGGKDQRPQHF
length: 14; J: TRBJ2-1; V: TRBV6-5; D: -; size: -; DNA: TGTGCCAGCAGTTACTCGGTACTCAGCAATGAGCAGTTCTTC; CDR3: CASSYSVLSNEQFF
length: 16; J: TRBJ1-2; V: TRBV10-3; D: TRBD1; size: -; DNA: TGTGCCATCAGTGGACAGGGGGCAGGTAGAGACTATGGCTACACCTTC; CDR3: CAISGQGAGRDYGYTF
length: 14; J: TRBJ2-5; V: TRBV9; D: -; size: few; DNA: TGTGCCAGCAGCGTAGAGAGCGGGCAAGAGACCCAGTACTTC; CDR3: CASSVESGQETQYF
length: 14; J: TRBJ1-1; V: TRBV11-2; D: -; size: -; DNA: TGTGCCAGCAGCCCCTGGGGAGGAAACACTGAAGCTTTCTTT; CDR3: CASSPWGGNTEAFF
length: 16; J: TRBJ1-2; V: TRBV27; D: -; size: -; DNA: TGTGCCAGCATCCCAAACGGAGCCTCCCCTTCAGGTGGCTACACCTTC; CDR3: CASIPNGASPSGGYTF
length: 16; J: TRBJ2-7; V: TRBV5-1; D: TRBD1; size: few; DNA: TGCGCCAGCAGCCCCGAACAGGGGGCTAGCTCCTACGAGCAGTACTTC; CDR3: CASSPEQGASSYEQYF
length: 15; J: TRBJ2-3; V: TRBV11-2; D: -; size: -; DNA: TGTGCCAGCAGCCCAAATTGGGCTTTCACAGATACGCAGTATTTT; CDR3: CASSPNWAFTDTQYF
length: 14; J: TRBJ2-3; V: TRBV5-1; D: -; size: -; DNA: TGCGCCAGCAGCTACGGACTGGGCACAGATACGCAGTATTTT; CDR3: CASSYGLGTDTQYF
length: 13; J: TRBJ1-6; V: TRBV20-1; D: TRBD1; size: few; DNA: TGCAGTGCGCGGGACAGGGCGAAATCACCCCTCCACTTT; CDR3: CSARDRAKSPLHF
length: 14; J: TRBJ1-2; V: TRBV4-1; D: -; size: once; DNA: TGCGCCTGCAGCCTGGACACCCATAACTATGGCTACACCTTC; CDR3: CACSLDTHNYGYTF
length: 13; J: TRBJ2-5; V: TRBV7-2; D: TRBD2; size: -; DNA: TGTGCCAGCAGGACGGGGGGCCAAGAGACCCAGTACTTC; CDR3: CASRTGGQETQYF
length: 12; J: TRBJ2-5; V: TRBV29-1; D: TRBD2; size: few; DNA: TGCAGCGAGCTAGCGGCCTACAATGAGCAGTACTTC; CDR3: CSELAAYNEQYF
length: 14; J: TRBJ2-1; V: TRBV6-6; D: -; size: -; DNA: TGTGCCAGCAGTTCGAGGACCAACATTAATGAGCAGTTCTTC; CDR3: CASSSRTNINEQFF
length: 16; J: TRBJ1-2; V: TRBV7-2; D: -; size: -; DNA: TGTGCCAGCAGCGGCAGACTCTCTCGGGCAAACTATGGCTACACCTTC; CDR3: CASSGRLSRANYGYTF
length: 12; J: TRBJ1-3; V: TRBV25-1; D: -; size: -; DNA: TGTGCCAGCCAAGTTGGTGGAAACACCATATATTTT; CDR3: CASQVGGNTIYF
length: 15; J: TRBJ2-7; V: TRBV7-2; D: -; size: many; DNA: TGTGCCAGCAGCTTAAGCCAGGTGGAAACCTACGAGCAGTACTTC; CDR3: CASSLSQVETYEQYF